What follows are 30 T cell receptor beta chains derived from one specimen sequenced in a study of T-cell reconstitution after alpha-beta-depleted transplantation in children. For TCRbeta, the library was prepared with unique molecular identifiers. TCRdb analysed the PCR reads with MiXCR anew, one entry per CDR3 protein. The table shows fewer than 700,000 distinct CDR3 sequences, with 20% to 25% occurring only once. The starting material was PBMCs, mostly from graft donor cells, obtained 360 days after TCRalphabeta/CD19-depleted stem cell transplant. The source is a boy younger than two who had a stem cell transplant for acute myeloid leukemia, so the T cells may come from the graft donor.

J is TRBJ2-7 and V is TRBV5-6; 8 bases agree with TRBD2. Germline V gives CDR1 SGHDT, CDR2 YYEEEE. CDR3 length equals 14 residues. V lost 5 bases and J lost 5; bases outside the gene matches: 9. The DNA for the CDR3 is TGTGCCAGCAGGCTTTTCGGGGGGGTGGACGAGCAGTACGTC. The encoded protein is CASRLFGGVDEQYV.

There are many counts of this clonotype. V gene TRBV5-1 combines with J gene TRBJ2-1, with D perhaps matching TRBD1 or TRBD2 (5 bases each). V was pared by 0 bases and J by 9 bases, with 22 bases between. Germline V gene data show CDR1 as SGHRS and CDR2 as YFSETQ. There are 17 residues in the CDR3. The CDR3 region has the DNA TGCGCCAGCAGCTTGGATTCCCGGGCAGGGTACCGGGGTGAGCAGTTCTTC. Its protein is CASSLDSRAGYRGEQFF.

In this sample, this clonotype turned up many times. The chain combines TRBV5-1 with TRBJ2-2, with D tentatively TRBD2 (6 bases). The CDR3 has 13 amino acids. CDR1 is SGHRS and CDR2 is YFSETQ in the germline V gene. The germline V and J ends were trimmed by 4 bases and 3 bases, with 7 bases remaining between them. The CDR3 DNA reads TGCGCCAGCAGCCGGGAGTACACCGGGGAGCTGTTTTTT. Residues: CASSREYTGELFF.

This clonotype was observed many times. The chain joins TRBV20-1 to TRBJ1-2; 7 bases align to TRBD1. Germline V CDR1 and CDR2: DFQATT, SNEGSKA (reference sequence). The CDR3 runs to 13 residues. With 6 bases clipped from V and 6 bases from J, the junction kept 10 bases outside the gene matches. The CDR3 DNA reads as TGCAGTGCACTAACCTGGGACAGCCATGGCTACACCTTC. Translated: CSALTWDSHGYTF.

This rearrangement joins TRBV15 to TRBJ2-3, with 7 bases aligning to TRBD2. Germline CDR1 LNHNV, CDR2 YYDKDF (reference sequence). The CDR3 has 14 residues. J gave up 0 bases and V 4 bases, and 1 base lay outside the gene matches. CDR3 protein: CATSKAGSTDTQYF. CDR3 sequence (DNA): TGTGCCACCAGCAAAGCGGGAAGCACAGATACGCAGTATTTT. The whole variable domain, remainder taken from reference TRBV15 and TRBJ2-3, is DAMVIQNPRYQVTQFGKPVTLSCSQTLNHNVMYWYQQKSSQAPKLLFHYYDKDFNNEADTPDNFQSRRPNTSFCFLDIRSPGLGDTAMYLCATSKAGSTDTQYFGPGTRLTVL.

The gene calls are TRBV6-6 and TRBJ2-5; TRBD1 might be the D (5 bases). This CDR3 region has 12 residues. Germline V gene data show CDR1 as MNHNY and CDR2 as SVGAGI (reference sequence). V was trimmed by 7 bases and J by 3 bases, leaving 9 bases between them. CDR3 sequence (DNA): TGTGCCAGCACAGGGATAAAAGAGACCCAGTACTTC. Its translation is CASTGIKETQYF.

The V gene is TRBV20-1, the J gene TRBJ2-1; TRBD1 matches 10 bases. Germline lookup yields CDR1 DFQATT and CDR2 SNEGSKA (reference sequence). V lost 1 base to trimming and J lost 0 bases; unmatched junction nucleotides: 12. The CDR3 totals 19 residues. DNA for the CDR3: TGCAGTGCTAGAGGTGGGACAGGGGTTCCCCAACTCTCCTACAATGAGCAGTTCTTC. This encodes CSARGGTGVPQLSYNEQFF.

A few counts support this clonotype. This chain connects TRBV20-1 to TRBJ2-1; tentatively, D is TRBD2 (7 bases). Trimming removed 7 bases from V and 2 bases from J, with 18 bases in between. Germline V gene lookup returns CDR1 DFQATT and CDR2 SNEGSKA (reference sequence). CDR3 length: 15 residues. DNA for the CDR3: TGCAGTGGAGTAAACCGGGGGGCAACCTACAATGAGCAGTTCTTC. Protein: CSGVNRGATYNEQFF.

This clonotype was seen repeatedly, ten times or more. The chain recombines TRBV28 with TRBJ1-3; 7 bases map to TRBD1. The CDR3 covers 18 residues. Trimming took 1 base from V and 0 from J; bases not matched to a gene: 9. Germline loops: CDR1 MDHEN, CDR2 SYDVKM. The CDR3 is CASSLYRGQIISGNTIYF. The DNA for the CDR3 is TGTGCCAGCAGTTTATACCGGGGACAGATAATCTCTGGAAACACCATATATTTT.

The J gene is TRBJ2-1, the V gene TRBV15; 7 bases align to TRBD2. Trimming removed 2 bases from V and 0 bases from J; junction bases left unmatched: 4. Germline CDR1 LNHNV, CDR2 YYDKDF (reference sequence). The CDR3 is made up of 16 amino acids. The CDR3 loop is CATSRPSGGSYNEQFF. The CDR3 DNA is TGTGCCACCAGCAGACCCTCGGGGGGCTCCTACAATGAGCAGTTCTTC.

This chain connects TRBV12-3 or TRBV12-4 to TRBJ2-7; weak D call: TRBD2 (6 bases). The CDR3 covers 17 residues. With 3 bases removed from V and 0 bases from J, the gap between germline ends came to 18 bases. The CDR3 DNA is TGTGCCAGCAGTTTGGGAGGAGGCAGTTCACTCTCCTACGAGCAGTACGTC. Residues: CASSLGGGSSLSYEQYV.

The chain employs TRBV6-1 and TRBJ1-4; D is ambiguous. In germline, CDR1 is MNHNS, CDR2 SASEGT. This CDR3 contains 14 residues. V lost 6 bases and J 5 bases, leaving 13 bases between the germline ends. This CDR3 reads CASSSYKPNEKLFF. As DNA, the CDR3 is TGTGCCAGCAGCTCATATAAACCGAATGAAAAACTGTTTTTT.

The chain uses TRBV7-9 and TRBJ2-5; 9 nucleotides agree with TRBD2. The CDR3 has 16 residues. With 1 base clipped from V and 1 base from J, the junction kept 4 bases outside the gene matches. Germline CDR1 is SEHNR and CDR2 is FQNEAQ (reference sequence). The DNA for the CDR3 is TGTGCCAGCAGCTTAGGACTAGCGGATTTCCAAGAGACCCAGTACTTC. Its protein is CASSLGLADFQETQYF.

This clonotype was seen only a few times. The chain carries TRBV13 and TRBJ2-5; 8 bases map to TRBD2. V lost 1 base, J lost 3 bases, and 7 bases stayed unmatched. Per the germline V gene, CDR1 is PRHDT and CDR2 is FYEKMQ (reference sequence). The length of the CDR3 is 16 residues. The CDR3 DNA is TGTGCCAGCAGCTTAGCCTTAGCGGGGACTAAAGAGACCCAGTACTTC. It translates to CASSLALAGTKETQYF. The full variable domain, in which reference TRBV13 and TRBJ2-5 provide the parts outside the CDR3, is AAGVIQSPRHLIKEKRETATLKCYPIPRHDTVYWYQQGPGQDPQFLISFYEKMQSDKGSIPDRFSAQQFSDYHSELNMSSLELGDSALYFCASSLALAGTKETQYFGPGTRLLVL.

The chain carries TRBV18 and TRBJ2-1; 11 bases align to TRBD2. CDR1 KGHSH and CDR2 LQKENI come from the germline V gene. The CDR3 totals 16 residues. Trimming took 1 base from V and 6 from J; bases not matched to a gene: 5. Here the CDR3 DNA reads TGTGCCAGCTCACCACAGACTAGCGGGGAGGTCAATGAGCAGTTCTTC. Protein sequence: CASSPQTSGEVNEQFF.

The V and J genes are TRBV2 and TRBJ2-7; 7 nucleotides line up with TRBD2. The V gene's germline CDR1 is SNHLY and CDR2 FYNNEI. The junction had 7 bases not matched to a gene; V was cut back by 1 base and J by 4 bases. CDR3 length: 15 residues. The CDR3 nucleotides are TGTGCCAGCAGTGAAGGTCGCGTGGGAGGGTACGAGCAGTACGTC. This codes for CASSEGRVGGYEQYV.

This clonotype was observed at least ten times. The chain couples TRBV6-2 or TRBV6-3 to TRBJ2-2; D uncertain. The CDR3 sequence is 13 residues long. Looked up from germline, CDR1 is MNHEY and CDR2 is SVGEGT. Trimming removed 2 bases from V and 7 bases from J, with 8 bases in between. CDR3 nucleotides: TGTGCCAGCAGTTACCGGCGTAACGGGGAGCTGTTTTTT. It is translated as CASSYRRNGELFF.

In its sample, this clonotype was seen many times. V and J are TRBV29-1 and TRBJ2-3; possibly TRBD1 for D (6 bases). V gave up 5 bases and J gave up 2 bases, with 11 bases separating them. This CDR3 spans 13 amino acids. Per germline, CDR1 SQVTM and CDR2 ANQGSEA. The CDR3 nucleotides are TGCAGCGTTCGCCCAGGGGTCACAGATACGCAGTATTTT. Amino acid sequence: CSVRPGVTDTQYF.

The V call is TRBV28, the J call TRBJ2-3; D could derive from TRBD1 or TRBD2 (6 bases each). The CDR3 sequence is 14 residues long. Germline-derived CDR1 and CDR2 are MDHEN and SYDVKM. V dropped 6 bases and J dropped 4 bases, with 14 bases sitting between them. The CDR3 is CASSQGWEADTQYF. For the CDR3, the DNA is TGTGCCAGCAGCCAGGGGTGGGAGGCAGATACGCAGTATTTT.

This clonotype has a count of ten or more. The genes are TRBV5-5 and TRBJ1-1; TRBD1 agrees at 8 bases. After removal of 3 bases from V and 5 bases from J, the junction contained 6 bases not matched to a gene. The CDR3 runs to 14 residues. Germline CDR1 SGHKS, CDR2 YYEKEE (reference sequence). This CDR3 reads CASSSTGVGTEAFF. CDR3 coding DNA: TGTGCCAGCAGCTCGACAGGGGTGGGGACTGAAGCTTTCTTT.

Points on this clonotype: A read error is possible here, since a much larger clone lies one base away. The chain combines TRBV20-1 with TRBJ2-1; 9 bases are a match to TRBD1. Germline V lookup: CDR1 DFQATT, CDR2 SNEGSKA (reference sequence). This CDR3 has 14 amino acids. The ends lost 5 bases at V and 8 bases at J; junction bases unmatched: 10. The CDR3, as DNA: TGCAGTGCTCCCTTTGGACAGGGGTACTATGAGCAGTTCTTC. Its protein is CSAPFGQGYYEQFF.

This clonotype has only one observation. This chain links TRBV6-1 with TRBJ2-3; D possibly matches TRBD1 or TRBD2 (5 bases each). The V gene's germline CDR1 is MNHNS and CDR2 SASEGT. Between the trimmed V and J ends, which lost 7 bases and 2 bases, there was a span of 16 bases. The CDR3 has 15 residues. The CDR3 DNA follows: TGTGCCAGCACCGAACGTGGGGGTTCCACAGATACGCAGTATTTT. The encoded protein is CASTERGGSTDTQYF.

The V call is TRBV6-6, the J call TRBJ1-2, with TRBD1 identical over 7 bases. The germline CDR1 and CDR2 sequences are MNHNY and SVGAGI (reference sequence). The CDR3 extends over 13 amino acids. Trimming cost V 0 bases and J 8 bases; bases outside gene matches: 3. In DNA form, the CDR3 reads TGTGCCAGCAGTTACTCGAACAGGGGAGGCTACACCTTC. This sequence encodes CASSYSNRGGYTF.

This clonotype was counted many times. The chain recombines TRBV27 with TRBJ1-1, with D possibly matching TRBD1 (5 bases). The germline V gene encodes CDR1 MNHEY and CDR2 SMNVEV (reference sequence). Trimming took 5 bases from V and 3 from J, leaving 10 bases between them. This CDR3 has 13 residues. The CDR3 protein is CASSPLRDTEAFF. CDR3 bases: TGTGCCAGCAGTCCCCTCAGGGACACTGAAGCTTTCTTT.

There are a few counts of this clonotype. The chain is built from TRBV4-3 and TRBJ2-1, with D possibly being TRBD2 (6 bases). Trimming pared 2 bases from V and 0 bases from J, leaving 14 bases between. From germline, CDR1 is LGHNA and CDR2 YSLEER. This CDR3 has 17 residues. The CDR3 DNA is TGCGCCAGCAGCCAACTTAGCGCGGGAAGCTCCTACAATGAGCAGTTCTTC. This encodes CASSQLSAGSSYNEQFF.

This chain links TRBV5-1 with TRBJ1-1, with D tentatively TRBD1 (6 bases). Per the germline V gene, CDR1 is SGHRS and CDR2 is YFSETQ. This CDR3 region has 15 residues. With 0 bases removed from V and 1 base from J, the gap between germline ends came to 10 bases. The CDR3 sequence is CASSLVTGTNTEAFF. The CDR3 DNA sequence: TGCGCCAGCAGCTTGGTTACAGGGACGAACACTGAAGCTTTCTTT.

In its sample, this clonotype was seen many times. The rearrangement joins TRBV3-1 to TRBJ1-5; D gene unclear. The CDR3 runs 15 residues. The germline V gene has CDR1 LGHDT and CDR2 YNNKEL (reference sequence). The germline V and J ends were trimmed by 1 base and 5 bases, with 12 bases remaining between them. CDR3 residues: CASSQGGNGYQPQHF. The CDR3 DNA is TGTGCCAGCAGCCAAGGAGGTAACGGATATCAGCCCCAGCATTTT.

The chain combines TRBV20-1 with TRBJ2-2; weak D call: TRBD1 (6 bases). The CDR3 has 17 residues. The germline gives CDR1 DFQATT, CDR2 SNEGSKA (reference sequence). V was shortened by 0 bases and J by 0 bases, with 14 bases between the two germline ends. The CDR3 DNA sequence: TGCAGTGCTAGAGATTCGAGGGGGACCACGAACACCGGGGAGCTGTTTTTT. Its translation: CSARDSRGTTNTGELFF.

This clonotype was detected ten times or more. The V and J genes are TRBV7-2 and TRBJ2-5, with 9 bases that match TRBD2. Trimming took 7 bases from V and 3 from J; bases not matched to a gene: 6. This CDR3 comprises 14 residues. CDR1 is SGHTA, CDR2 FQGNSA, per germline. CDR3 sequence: CASTKRGAKETQYF. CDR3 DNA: TGTGCCAGCACCAAGCGGGGGGCGAAAGAGACCCAGTACTTC. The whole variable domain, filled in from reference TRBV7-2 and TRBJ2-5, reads GAGVSQSPSNKVTEKGKDVELRCDPISGHTALYWYRQSLGQGLEFLIYFQGNSAPDKSGLPSDRFSAERTGGSVSTLTIQRTQQEDSAVYLCASTKRGAKETQYFGPGTRLLVL.

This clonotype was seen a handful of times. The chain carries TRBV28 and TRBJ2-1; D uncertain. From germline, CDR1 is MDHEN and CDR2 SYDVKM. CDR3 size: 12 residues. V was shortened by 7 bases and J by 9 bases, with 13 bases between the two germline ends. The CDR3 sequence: CASTTHGPEQFF. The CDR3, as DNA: TGTGCCAGCACCACTCACGGACCTGAGCAGTTCTTC. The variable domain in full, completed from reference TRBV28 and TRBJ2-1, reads DVKVTQSSRYLVKRTGEKVFLECVQDMDHENMFWYRQDPGLGLRLIYFSYDVKMKEKGDIPEGYSVSREKKERFSLILESASTNQTSMYLCASTTHGPEQFFGPGTRLTVL.